The 21 T cell receptor beta chains presented below share a single source sample, sequenced in a study of blood T cell repertoires in COVID-19. Sequencing used immunoSEQ multiplex PCR; TCRdb keeps in-frame clones, though not all of them. Among 200,000 or so clones listed, 80% to 95% were seen once. The material sequenced was peripheral blood. The source of these receptors is a man aged 55 to 70 with COVID-19, enrolled during active disease.

V is TRBV10-3 and J is TRBJ1-4; TRBD1 agrees at 9 bases. The ends lost 2 bases at V and 5 bases at J; junction bases unmatched: 3. The germline V gene encodes CDR1 ENHRY and CDR2 SYGVKD. The CDR3 sequence is 15 residues long. CDR3 in amino acids: CAISEAGTGNEKLFF. In nucleotides, the CDR3 is TGTGCCATCAGTGAGGCGGGGACAGGGAATGAAAAACTGTTTTTT.

This clone was picked up a small number of times. The chain recombines TRBV4-2 with TRBJ1-5; D call uncertain. CDR3 length equals 16 residues. Between the trimmed V and J ends, which lost 3 bases and 6 bases, there was a span of 18 bases. The germline CDR1 and CDR2 sequences are LGHNA and YNFKEQ. CDR3 DNA sequence: TGTGCCAGCAGCCAGGCCTGGTTAGAGGTGAGTCAGCCCCAGCATTTT. Translated, it gives CASSQAWLEVSQPQHF.

The V gene is TRBV6-4, the J gene TRBJ2-1; 8 nucleotides agree with TRBD1. Germline-derived CDR1 and CDR2 are MRHNA and SNTAGT. The CDR3 runs to 13 residues. The junction had 9 bases not matched to a gene; V was cut back by 5 bases and J by 12 bases. The CDR3 sequence is CASSPGTGRGQFF. In nucleotides, the CDR3 is TGTGCCAGCAGTCCCGGGACAGGAAGAGGGCAGTTCTTC.

V is TRBV10-2 and J is TRBJ2-7; D may be TRBD1 (5 bases). The CDR3 sequence is 13 residues long. V was shortened by 4 bases and J by 6 bases, with 13 bases between the two germline ends. Per germline, CDR1 WSHSY and CDR2 SAAADI. The CDR3 reads CASSASYRSEQYF. The CDR3 DNA sequence: TGCGCCAGCAGTGCCTCCTACAGGTCCGAGCAGTACTTC.

This clone was counted once. V gene TRBV7-2 combines with J gene TRBJ1-1, with 10 nucleotides matching TRBD1. The germline gives CDR1 SGHTA, CDR2 FQGNSA. V shed 5 bases and J 11 bases; nucleotides not matched to a gene: 14. This CDR3 has 15 residues. The CDR3 sequence is CASSPRGQGIVSAFF. The CDR3 DNA follows: TGTGCCAGCAGCCCAAGGGGACAGGGGATAGTCTCGGCTTTCTTT. Supplemented by reference TRBV7-2 and TRBJ1-1, the full variable domain reads GAGVSQSPSNKVTEKGKDVELRCDPISGHTALYWYRQSLGQGLEFLIYFQGNSAPDKSGLPSDRFSAERTGGSVSTLTIQRTQQEDSAVYLCASSPRGQGIVSAFFGQGTRLTVV.

The CDR3 DNA reads TGTGCCAGCAGTCAGGACAGGGGATCTTTCCACGAGCAGTACTTC. Amino acids: CASSQDRGSFHEQYF. The J gene is TRBJ2-7, the V gene TRBV11-2, with TRBD1 identical over 9 bases. V shed 6 bases and J 5 bases; nucleotides not matched to a gene: 11. Germline V gene sequence: CDR1 SGHAT, CDR2 FQNNGV. This CDR3 contains 15 residues.

The rearrangement links TRBV15 to TRBJ2-5, with TRBD2 identical over 9 bases. Germline loops: CDR1 LNHNV, CDR2 YYDKDF (reference sequence). The CDR3 loop spans 15 amino acids. The V segment lost 0 bases and the J segment 5 bases; nucleotides outside the gene matches: 4. The CDR3 region has the DNA TGTGCCACCAGCAGAGATCTAGCGGGAATCGAGACCCAGTACTTC. Translation: CATSRDLAGIETQYF.

The genes are TRBV5-1 and TRBJ1-4; TRBD1 might be the D (6 bases). Germline V CDR1 and CDR2: SGHRS, YFSETQ. The V gene lost 3 bases and the J gene lost 2 bases, with 11 bases spanning the gap. The CDR3 is made up of 15 amino acids. Here the CDR3 DNA reads TGCGCCAGCAGCTCAGGGGTGGCGACTAATGAAAAACTGTTTTTT. It specifies CASSSGVATNEKLFF. The complete variable domain, with remaining parts taken from reference TRBV5-1 and TRBJ1-4, reads KAGVTQTPRYLIKTRGQQVTLSCSPISGHRSVSWYQQTPGQGLQFLFEYFSETQRNKGNFPGRFSGRQFSNSRSEMNVSTLELGDSALYLCASSSGVATNEKLFFGSGTQLSVL.

This clone was observed once. The chain links TRBV29-1 to TRBJ1-2; a weak D match, TRBD1 (5 bases). The CDR3 has 13 amino acids. Trimming removed 3 bases at V and 6 bases at J, with 14 bases between. Germline CDR1 and CDR2: SQVTM and ANQGSEA. In nucleotides, the CDR3 is TGCAGCGTTGACTGGGGTAGGGGCGATGGCTACACCTTC. Amino acids: CSVDWGRGDGYTF. Full variable domain (missing parts from reference TRBV29-1 and TRBJ1-2): SAVISQKPSRDICQRGTSLTIQCQVDSQVTMMFWYRQQPGQSLTLIATANQGSEATYESGFVIDKFPISRPNLTFSTLTVSNMSPEDSSIYLCSVDWGRGDGYTFGSGTRLTVV.

The gene calls are TRBV5-1 and TRBJ2-1; D is undetermined. The germline V gene has CDR1 SGHRS and CDR2 YFSETQ. The CDR3 consists of 13 residues. The V end lost 3 bases, the J end lost 10 bases, and 14 bases lay between the germline ends. CDR3 region: CASSSRRGLEQFF. As DNA, the CDR3 is TGCGCCAGCAGCTCCCGTCGCGGATTAGAGCAGTTCTTC.

The chain combines TRBV3-1 (or the pseudogene TRBV3-2) with TRBJ2-7; D unclear. Trimming pared 5 bases from V and 7 bases from J, leaving 9 bases between. The CDR3 contains 11 residues. In germline, CDR1 is LGHDT, CDR2 YNNKEL (reference sequence). The CDR3 DNA follows: TGTGCCAGCAGCTTCCGCGGAGAGCAGTACTTC. Amino acids: CASSFRGEQYF.

This clone has only a few counts. J is TRBJ2-1 and V is TRBV7-9, with unresolved D. Germline CDR1 SEHNR, CDR2 FQNEAQ (reference sequence). V was pared by 3 bases and J by 6 bases, with 9 bases between. This CDR3 spans 13 amino acids. CDR3 bases: TGTGCCAGCAGCTTTGGAGTGGGCAATGAGCAGTTCTTC. Amino acids: CASSFGVGNEQFF.

The V call is TRBV7-9, the J call TRBJ1-5, with a weak D call TRBD1 (6 bases). Germline CDR1 is SEHNR and CDR2 is FQNEAQ (reference sequence). The germline V and J ends were trimmed by 4 bases and 6 bases, with 13 bases remaining between them. The CDR3 contains 14 residues. As DNA, the CDR3 is TGTGCCAGCAGCTCCCAGGGGATGGCTCAGCCCCAGCATTTT. Protein product: CASSSQGMAQPQHF.

The DNA of the CDR3 is TGTGCCAGTAGCCCGACAGGGGGTATCTCTGGAAACACCATATATTTT. It is translated as CASSPTGGISGNTIYF. This chain uses TRBV19 with TRBJ1-3, with TRBD1 matching over 9 bases. J lost 0 bases, V lost 6 bases, and 6 bases had no gene match. The length of the CDR3 is 16 residues. Germline CDR1 LNHDA, CDR2 SQIVND (reference sequence).

This clone occurred once. The genes are TRBV30 and TRBJ2-7; D may be TRBD2 (6 bases). Per germline, CDR1 GTSNPN and CDR2 SVGIG (reference sequence). The V end lost 2 bases, the J end lost 6 bases, and 17 bases lay between the germline ends. The CDR3 has 14 amino acids. The CDR3, as DNA: TGTGCCTGGAGTTTACCCGGGACTCCCTTCGAGCAGTACTTC. Its protein is CAWSLPGTPFEQYF.

This chain uses TRBV5-1 with TRBJ2-7; the D gene is possibly TRBD1 (5 bases). The V end was cut by 5 bases, the J end by 5 bases, with 20 bases between. CDR1 SGHRS and CDR2 YFSETQ come from the germline V gene. The CDR3 has 15 amino acids. The CDR3 sequence: CASRMKGAPVDEQYF. The CDR3 bases are TGCGCCAGCAGAATGAAAGGGGCCCCAGTCGACGAGCAGTACTTC.

This clone appeared once. V is TRBV5-1 and J is TRBJ1-1, with 7 positions matching TRBD1. Losses at the gene ends were 0 bases for V and 2 bases for J; bases not matched to a gene: 7. The CDR3 contains 16 residues. Per germline, CDR1 SGHRS and CDR2 YFSETQ. CDR3: CASSLGGTETNTEAFF. DNA for the CDR3: TGCGCCAGCAGCTTGGGAGGGACAGAGACCAACACTGAAGCTTTCTTT.

This chain connects TRBV19 to TRBJ2-3; the match to TRBD2 covers 11 bases. From germline, CDR1 is LNHDA and CDR2 SQIVND (reference sequence). The CDR3 runs 15 residues. J gave up 3 bases and V 3 bases, and 2 bases lay outside the gene matches. CDR3 coding DNA: TGTGCCAGTAGTATGTCTAGCGGGAGGACAGATACGCAGTATTTT. This codes for CASSMSSGRTDTQYF.

The chain combines TRBV6-2 or TRBV6-3 with TRBJ1-1; D is perhaps TRBD1 (6 bases). Germline lookup yields CDR1 MNHEY and CDR2 SVGEGT. V was pared by 2 bases and J by 4 bases, with 14 bases between. CDR3 size: 15 residues. DNA for the CDR3: TGTGCCAGCAGTTACGGCTGGGGGCACGGCACTGAAGCTTTCTTT. This encodes CASSYGWGHGTEAFF.

The J gene is TRBJ1-3, the V gene TRBV5-5; TRBD1 might be the D (6 bases). Germline V gene sequence: CDR1 SGHKS, CDR2 YYEKEE (reference sequence). The V and J ends lost 4 bases and 1 base respectively, with 9 bases between them. The CDR3 covers 14 residues. CDR3 DNA sequence: TGTGCCAGCAGCAGGACAGATTCTGGAAACACCATATATTTT. This gives the protein CASSRTDSGNTIYF.

This clone turned up a few times. The chain couples TRBV24-1 to TRBJ2-1, with 9 bases that match TRBD2. Per germline, CDR1 KGHDR and CDR2 SFDVKD. V shed 0 bases, J shed 8 bases, and the junction held 7 bases outside the gene matches. The CDR3 has 16 residues. Here the CDR3 reads CATSDLGREGLYEQFF. The CDR3 DNA sequence: TGTGCCACCAGTGATTTGGGGCGGGAGGGCCTCTATGAGCAGTTCTTC.